What follows are 3 T cell receptor beta chains derived from one specimen sequenced in a study of T cell responses to AZD1222 COVID-19 vaccine. Assay: immunoSEQ multiplex PCR; the TCRdb copy retains only in-frame clones and omits some. The data hold 150,000 to 200,000 clones, with approximately 90% observed a single time. This sample comprised peripheral blood, obtained on day 0 of AZD1222 vaccination. The origin of the receptors is an adult in good health.

The chain carries TRBV24-1 and TRBJ2-5; D is unresolved. Germline V gene lookup returns CDR1 KGHDR and CDR2 SFDVKD. The CDR3 sequence is 13 residues long. Trimming shortened V by 3 bases and J by 6 bases, and 10 bases separated the two germline ends. Written as DNA, the CDR3 is TGTGCCACCAGTGATGGCTCTGAAAAGACCCAGTACTTC. Translating it yields CATSDGSEKTQYF.

DNA for the CDR3: TGTGCCAGCAGTTACGGTGGACTGAACACTGAAGCTTTCTTT. This codes for CASSYGGLNTEAFF. J is TRBJ1-1 and V is TRBV6-5; no firm D call. V dropped 2 bases and J dropped 0 bases, with 7 bases sitting between them. Germline CDR1 MNHEY, CDR2 SVGAGI. The CDR3 contains 14 residues.

The rearrangement links TRBV4-2 to TRBJ2-7; a possible D gene is TRBD1 (5 bases). CDR1 LGHNA and CDR2 YNFKEQ come from the germline V gene. This CDR3 contains 14 residues. Trimming pared 0 bases from V and 2 bases from J, leaving 8 bases between. Here the CDR3 reads CASSQERGPYEQYF. The CDR3 bases are TGTGCCAGCAGCCAAGAAAGGGGTCCCTACGAGCAGTACTTC.